This T cell receptor (beta chain) was observed in a study of blood T cell repertoires in COVID-19 (dated by TCRdb to about 2020). Background on the whole study: Collaborator samples came from the United States, Italy and Spain and covered acute and convalescent phases of COVID-19. The repertoires were released in a freely available public database meant as a resource for research on the immune response to SARS-CoV-2. Where HLA class I and class II types were available, the types were taken from metadata supplied by the sample provider, not from assay-based typing. The samples were drawn from the first 160 participants of the ongoing ImmuneRACE study and from some 1,300 subjects provided by 6 global collaborators. The material from the prospective study consisted of cDNA or gDNA derived from T cells, B-cell-depleted T cells, or PBMCs. Subjects who had been exposed to COVID-19, were actively infected with it, or had recovered from it provided the deeply sampled blood TCRbeta repertoires that made up the dataset. A de-identified subject ID, COVID-19 status, age in years and sex were almost always included in the sample metadata. Overall results and qualifications from the work: The quantity of clinical and demographic metadata differed by source and by participant and was supplied without curation.

Turning to this clone: The clone's antigen remains unknown. No base qualities exist here, and no much larger clone lies one base off it.

TCRbeta CDR3 regions were amplified from genomic DNA by means of the immunoSEQ Assay, a bias-controlled multiplex PCR. The original methods were these. Within the assay, amplification of reference gene primers was used to estimate how many nucleated cells each sample contained. Sequence reads were collapsed and filtered to measure the absolute abundance of every unique TCRbeta CDR3 rearrangement. For each sample, productive Simpson clonality was calculated as the square root of Simpson's diversity index across productive rearrangements. TCRdb stores this immuneACCESS table with in-frame sequences only. Part of the clones is absent; in the studies checked, under half of the shortfall reflects unresolved V genes, and no reason is known for the rest. V, J and clone size derive from that table, while D and trimming were established from the DNA sequence. Across this sample there are approximately 170,000 clones, with roughly 86% seen only once. 2.5% to 3% of the sample belongs to the ten largest clones.

CDR1 and CDR2, per the germline V gene, are SGHRS and YFSETQ. V sheds 0 bases and J sheds 0 bases, leaving 10 bases between their ends. The CDR3 goes from the cysteine to the phenylalanine over 15 residues. The only DNA kept is the CDR3, 45 bases in frame from the first base. In Seattle, one collaborating source enrolled patients while the infection was active and tracked those patients longitudinally over the course of disease. Each collaborating institution followed its own protocols to collect whole blood in K2EDTA tubes. For TCRbeta analysis, collaborator samples were shipped as frozen whole blood, as isolated PBMCs, or as DNA extracted from either sample type.

This receptor was taken from a woman of 80 years or more with COVID-19, enrolled during active disease. Sequencing was performed on peripheral blood. The sequence links TRBV5-1 to TRBJ2-7, with the D gene not confidently named. CDR3 region: CASSLGQPGSYEQYF. The sequence in DNA is TGCGCCAGCAGCTTGGGCCAACCCGGCTCCTACGAGCAGTACTTC.